The clone carrying this T cell receptor beta chain was detected once. The sample comes from a study of shared clonotypes between healthy human individuals. Germline V gene lookup returns CDR1 MNHNS and CDR2 SASEGT. The CDR3 extends over 14 amino acids. Trimming removed 6 bases at V and 2 bases at J, with 12 bases between. The data were produced by immunoSEQ multiplex PCR, yet TCRdb's version contains in-frame clones alone and is incomplete. The profile shows around 2.5 million clones, more than 85% of them singletons. The origin of this receptor is a man between 18 and 29 years old in good health. Some clones in this sample may be carry-over from other donors' samples. Source material: naive CD4+ T cells from PBMCs. As to subset: CD45RA+ positively selected. The chain links TRBV6-1 to TRBJ2-3; unclear D gene. CDR3 bases: TGTGCCAGCAGGGAGAGGCGATCCACAGATACGCAGTATTTT. Translation: CASRERRSTDTQYF.